This T cell receptor (beta chain) was found in a study of glioma-infiltrating T cells. The study's findings and limits: Non-neoplastic patients had below-expected tissue-blood divergence, while all gliomas exceeded expectation. Very few CDR3 sequences were shared between tissue and blood.

Regarding this clonotype: The target antigen is unknown.

Amplification of TCR alpha and beta CDR3 regions from RNA used iRepertoire nested multiplex PCR. TCRdb reprocessed the multiplex PCR reads via MiXCR and lists one record per CDR3 protein. The data contain about 130,000 distinct CDR3 sequences, roughly 23% of them singletons. This receptor was taken from a human donor with low-grade glioma or glioblastoma, undergoing nonglioma brain surgery, or in good health (not recorded which). The specimen sequenced was glioma tissue, nonneoplastic brain tissue, or PBMCs (not recorded which).

CDR3 in amino acids: CASSYGGFGSGEQYF. The CDR3 DNA reads TGCGCCAGCAGCTATGGAGGATTTGGATCCGGCGAGCAGTACTTC. This chain links TRBV5-1 with TRBJ2-7; D may be TRBD2 (5 bases). Germline-derived CDR1 and CDR2 are SGHRS and YFSETQ. V was trimmed by 3 bases and J by 6 bases, leaving 19 bases between them. CDR3 size: 15 residues.